This TCR beta chain was captured by sequencing in a study of blood T cell repertoires in COVID-19. Overall study context: Both acute and convalescent COVID-19 samples were obtained from the United States, Italy and Spain. Sources were T cells, B-cell-depleted T cells, or PBMCs; the material itself was cDNA or gDNA.

J was trimmed by 5 bases and V by 6 bases; bases with no gene match: 4. Per the germline V gene, CDR1 is SGHRS and CDR2 is YFSETQ. The CDR3 covers 13 residues. In the authors' methods: Cell counts per sample came from amplifying reference gene primers. TCRdb's table, derived via immunoSEQ multiplex PCR, lists solely in-frame clones and lacks some. D and trimming come from the DNA, and the V and J calls and clone size come from that table. This table holds approximately 100,000 clones, more than 70% found once. The clonotype comes from a human donor in a cohort sampled during active COVID-19. The rearrangement uses TRBV5-1 and TRBJ2-2, with 7 bases matching TRBD1. Sample: peripheral blood. CDR3 DNA: TGCGCCAGCATGTTCAGGGGGACCGGGGAGCTGTTTTTT. Translation: CASMFRGTGELFF.